A single sample gave rise to the 4 T cell receptor beta chains below, sequenced in a study of blood T cells in healthy people across ages (dated by TCRdb to between 2014 and 2016). Library preparation employed 5' RACE. Instrument used: Illumina HiSeq 2500. The second PCR ran for roughly 7 to 12 cycles and used a J-beta primer mix along with a sample-barcoded 5' primer. In TCRdb, the public reads were trimmed at Q25 with fastp and aligned with MiXCR, with productive beta chains retained. Identical CDR3 proteins give one entry, which carries the most common genes and DNA. The sample records around 940,000 distinct CDR3 sequences, just over 50% of which are singletons. Of the sample, roughly a fifth is held by the ten largest clones. Source material: blood. Receptors were obtained from a woman aged 55 to 70 in good health.

The V call is TRBV4-1, the J call TRBJ2-7; no reliable D call. The V end lost 1 base, the J end lost 2 bases, and 18 bases lay between the germline ends. The CDR3 is 17 amino acids. The germline CDR1 and CDR2 sequences are MGHRA and YSYEKL. The CDR3 is CASSQGWGFREPYEQYF. CDR3 nucleotides: TGCGCCAGCAGCCAAGGGTGGGGTTTTCGCGAACCCTACGAGCAGTACTTC.

This clonotype was counted a single time. The V gene is TRBV6-4, the J gene TRBJ2-1, with 11 bases identical to TRBD2. This CDR3 is 17 amino acids long. The V and J ends lost 5 bases and 7 bases, in that order; junction bases with no gene match: 13. CDR1 is MRHNA and CDR2 is SNTAGT in the germline V gene. DNA of the CDR3: TGTGCCAGCAGTTTAGTAGCGGGAGGGCCGGGAGCTAATGAGCAGTTCTTC. It is translated as CASSLVAGGPGANEQFF.

The chain joins TRBV28 to TRBJ2-1; no clear D gene. Germline CDR1 and CDR2: MDHEN and SYDVKM. V lost 4 bases and J lost 8, with 6 bases in between. There are 11 residues in the CDR3. Here the CDR3 reads CASSYGHEQFF. The CDR3 DNA reads as TGTGCCAGCAGTTACGGACATGAGCAGTTCTTC.

This clonotype showed up just a few times. The rearrangement links TRBV24-1 to TRBJ1-2, with TRBD1 matching 8 bases. Per the germline V gene, CDR1 is KGHDR and CDR2 is SFDVKD. CDR3 length: 17 amino acids. V was clipped by 4 bases and J by 2 bases; unmatched bases: 11. The DNA of the CDR3 is TGTGCCACCAGTGACCGACTACCGGACAGGGTGAACTATGGCTACACCTTC. Its translation: CATSDRLPDRVNYGYTF.